A single TCR beta chain is shown here with its context. Its cognate antigen is unknown. The CDR3 has 11 amino acids. Trimming took 5 bases from V and 6 from J, leaving 7 bases between them. TCRdb's table, derived via immunoSEQ multiplex PCR, lists solely in-frame clones and lacks some. The sample lists roughly 110,000 clones; 70% to 90% were seen once. The data originate from a study of T cell responses to AZD1222 COVID-19 vaccine. Study conclusions and caveats: In the spike-specific TCR repertoire, nearly half reportedly target unmutated variant regions.

The chain couples TRBV12-3 or TRBV12-4 to TRBJ1-1; D remains unclear. This sequence originates from an adult who received the AZD1222 COVID-19 vaccine. The material was peripheral blood, obtained 28 days after the second AZD1222 dose. The CDR3 loop reads CASSRGAEAFF. Written as DNA, the CDR3 is TGTGCCAGCAGTCGGGGTGCTGAAGCTTTCTTT.